This TCR beta chain was found in a study of shared clonotypes between healthy human individuals. This CDR3 comprises 15 residues. V gave up 5 bases and J gave up 4 bases; unmatched junction bases: 6. Per germline, CDR1 LNHNV and CDR2 YYDKDF (reference sequence). Profiled with immunoSEQ multiplex PCR; TCRdb holds only in-frame clones, not every one. The table lists 2,500,000 or so clones, roughly nine tenths of them singletons. V gene TRBV15 combines with J gene TRBJ2-1; 9 bases agree with TRBD2. The source material was naive CD4+ T cells sorted from blood. As to subset: CD45RA+ positively selected. The TCR was taken from a man aged 18 to 29 in good health. The CDR3 spells CATSLGSGRYNEQFF. The CDR3 bases are TGTGCCACCAGCCTGGGGAGCGGGAGGTACAATGAGCAGTTCTTC.